This T cell receptor (beta chain) was documented in a study of graft-versus-host responses after intestinal transplantation. For the study at large: Among the recipients, all got anti-thymocyte globulin induction and then tacrolimus and steroids for roughly three years. Study conclusions and caveats: Those patients showing graft-donor T cell macrochimerism displayed high graft-versus-host to host-versus-graft clonal ratios in allografts. The authors found GvH clones in recipient marrow, some appearing first in ileum or blood. Among circulating GvH clones, peak levels were associated with early post-transplant declines in HvG clones.

About this clone itself: Its target is not known.

Unmatched junction bases numbered 2, after V lost 1 base and J lost 3 bases. Per germline, CDR1 SGHVS and CDR2 FNYEAQ. CDR3 length: 15 amino acids. TCRdb's table, derived via immunoSEQ multiplex PCR, lists solely in-frame clones and lacks some. This sample has tens of thousands of clones, with around 89% found just once. This TCR was sampled from a human donor who was the organ donor for an intestinal transplant. This rearrangement joins TRBV7-6 to TRBJ2-2, with 7 bases matching TRBD1. Here the sequenced sample was unstimulated CD8+ T cells sorted from spleen or lymph node cells, taken before transplant. Here the CDR3 DNA reads TGTGCCAGCAGCTTAGGGGACAGCCACACCGGGGAGCTGTTTTTT. Translating gives CASSLGDSHTGELFF.